This entry lists 12 T cell receptor beta chains sequenced from one sample in a study of CD8 T cells in ankylosing spondylitis. Which antigens these TCRs recognize remains unknown. Each CDR3 protein gets one entry after TCRdb re-called the 5' RACE reads with MiXCR. The sample contains hundreds of thousands of distinct CDR3 sequences, approximately 10% of which appear only once. General study results and limits: Blood from ankylosing spondylitis patients appeared to carry a characteristic roughly eight-variant TCR beta motif.

The sample comprised blood, either unsorted or a sorted T cell fraction (not recorded which). The receptor set was obtained from a male donor with ankylosing spondylitis.

This clonotype has more than one count but fewer than ten. CDR3 sequence: CASSLGSGSDTQYF. The CDR3 nucleotides are TGCGCCAGCAGCTTGGGTAGCGGCTCAGATACGCAGTATTTT. The chain couples TRBV5-1 to TRBJ2-3; weak D call: TRBD2 (6 bases). The CDR3 runs 14 residues. Germline V gene data show CDR1 as SGHRS and CDR2 as YFSETQ. V was clipped by 0 bases and J by 4 bases, with 9 bases between them.

This clonotype was observed a handful of times. V is TRBV27 and J is TRBJ1-2, with D perhaps TRBD1 (6 bases). CDR1 and CDR2 from the germline V gene are MNHEY and SMNVEV (reference sequence). The CDR3 consists of 15 residues. The V end was cut by 5 bases, the J end by 4 bases, with 17 bases between. As DNA, the CDR3 is TGTGCCAGCAGTATCCGCGGAGGACAGTTCTATGGCTACACCTTC. It yields the protein CASSIRGGQFYGYTF.

This clonotype was found many times. This chain connects TRBV20-1 to TRBJ1-5; 8 nucleotides line up with TRBD1. Germline CDR1 and CDR2: DFQATT and SNEGSKA (reference sequence). CDR3 length equals 14 residues. The ends lost 4 bases at V and 12 bases at J; junction bases unmatched: 14. CDR3 in amino acids: CSATRTGPFERQHF. The DNA of the CDR3 is TGCAGTGCTACTAGGACAGGGCCCTTTGAGCGCCAGCATTTT.

V usage is TRBV2 and J usage is TRBJ1-3, with 7 bases lining up with TRBD1. The junction had 4 bases not matched to a gene; V was cut back by 4 bases and J by 4 bases. Germline V gene data show CDR1 as SNHLY and CDR2 as FYNNEI. The CDR3 length is 14 residues. The CDR3 DNA reads TGTGCCAGCAGTGGACAGGGAGGAGGAAACACCATATATTTT. Its protein product is CASSGQGGGNTIYF.

The J gene is TRBJ2-5, the V gene TRBV5-1; D perhaps matches TRBD2 (5 bases). Germline values: CDR1 SGHRS, CDR2 YFSETQ. The CDR3 contains 14 residues. V shed 2 bases and J shed 3 bases, with 11 bases lying between them. This CDR3 reads CASSLLPGEETQYF. DNA of the CDR3: TGCGCCAGCAGCTTACTGCCCGGGGAAGAGACCCAGTACTTC. The entire variable domain, with the rest obtained from reference TRBV5-1 and TRBJ2-5, is as follows: KAGVTQTPRYLIKTRGQQVTLSCSPISGHRSVSWYQQTPGQGLQFLFEYFSETQRNKGNFPGRFSGRQFSNSRSEMNVSTLELGDSALYLCASSLLPGEETQYFGPGTRLLVL.

There are a few counts of this clonotype. J is TRBJ2-2 and V is TRBV28, with 11 bases matching TRBD2. The CDR3 spans 16 residues. CDR1 and CDR2 from the germline V gene are MDHEN and SYDVKM. With 6 bases clipped from V and 4 bases from J, the junction kept 7 bases outside the gene matches. Here the CDR3 DNA reads TGTGCCAGCAGCCAAACGACTAGCGGGACCACCGGGGAGCTGTTTTTT. It is translated as CASSQTTSGTTGELFF.

The rearrangement links TRBV20-1 to TRBJ2-7; 8 nucleotides agree with TRBD1. The trim removed 8 bases at V and 7 bases at J, leaving 10 bases unmatched. The CDR3 extends over 12 amino acids. CDR1 and CDR2 from the germline V gene are DFQATT and SNEGSKA (reference sequence). The CDR3 nucleotides are TGCAGTACGGACAGGGCAGAGACGGAGCAGTACTTC. As protein: CSTDRAETEQYF.

V usage is TRBV5-5 and J usage is TRBJ1-1, with unresolved D. CDR1 and CDR2 from the germline V gene are SGHKS and YYEKEE (reference sequence). The germline V and J ends were trimmed by 7 bases and 1 base, with 11 bases remaining between them. The CDR3 loop spans 13 amino acids. CDR3 residues: CASEAGPNTEAFF. For the CDR3, the DNA is TGTGCCAGCGAGGCGGGCCCGAACACTGAAGCTTTCTTT.

The chain carries TRBV12-3 or TRBV12-4 and TRBJ2-3; 11 bases match TRBD2. The CDR3 is 15 amino acids. Trimming took 8 bases from V and 5 from J; bases not matched to a gene: 9. The CDR3 loop is CASGISGREGDTQYF. For the CDR3, the DNA is TGTGCCAGCGGGATTAGCGGGAGGGAGGGAGATACGCAGTATTTT.

CDR3 protein: CASSLELRKNEAFF. The CDR3 DNA reads as TGTGCCAGCAGCTTAGAGCTCCGGAAAAATGAAGCTTTCTTT. This chain joins TRBV7-8 and TRBJ1-1; no firm D call. CDR1 is SGHVS, CDR2 FQNEAQ, per germline. Deletions cut 1 base from V and 7 bases from J, with 13 bases between. This CDR3 has 14 amino acids.

This clonotype has only a few counts. The chain is built from TRBV5-1 and TRBJ1-4, with 7 bases matching TRBD1. The CDR3 is 13 residues long. In germline, CDR1 is SGHRS, CDR2 YFSETQ. V lost 6 bases to trimming and J lost 6 bases; unmatched junction nucleotides: 5. The CDR3 loop is CASTGQEDEKLFF. CDR3 nucleotide sequence: TGCGCCAGCACTGGACAGGAGGATGAAAAACTGTTTTTT.

The chain uses TRBV20-1 and TRBJ2-2; no reliable D call. The CDR3 is made up of 14 amino acids. Per germline, CDR1 DFQATT and CDR2 SNEGSKA (reference sequence). Trimming took 3 bases from V and 2 from J, leaving 10 bases between them. The CDR3 nucleotides read TGCAGTGCTAGTGCTGCCATAAACACCGGGGAGCTGTTTTTT. Its translation is CSASAAINTGELFF.